These T cell receptor beta chains were read from a single sample in a study of T cells after somatic rescue of genetic block. Sequencing was performed with immunoSEQ multiplex PCR; in TCRdb, only in-frame clones are kept and a portion is missing. The sample lists around 50,000 clones; approximately 96% were seen once. Sequenced: peripheral blood mononuclear cells (PBMCs). The receptors originated from a child younger than two. CDR3s include the opening cysteine and the closing phenylalanine or tryptophan. The order of the fields is D gene, clone size, J gene, V gene, CDR3 DNA, CDR3 protein. The D gene is left open where the match is weak. The listing skips clone size in some rows; elsewhere it reads once, few, many or a size class.

D: NA
size: NA
J: TRBJ2-5
V: TRBV4-2
DNA: TGTGCCAGCAGCCAAGATTTAGAGACCCAGTACTTC
CDR3: CASSQDLETQYF

D: TRBD2
size: NA
J: TRBJ2-7
V: TRBV5-1
DNA: TGCGCCAGCAGCTTGCGTCCGGGCTCCGGGACTAGCGGGAGTTACGAGCAGTACTTC
CDR3: CASSLRPGSGTSGSYEQYF

D: TRBD2
size: NA
J: TRBJ2-1
V: TRBV4-1
DNA: TGCGCCAGCAGCGTCGGGCTAGCGGGCCACAATGAGCAGTTCTTC
CDR3: CASSVGLAGHNEQFF

D: TRBD2
size: NA
J: TRBJ2-2
V: TRBV4-1
DNA: TGCGCCAGCAGCCAAGCGGGGGGGCGGGAGCTGTTTTTT
CDR3: CASSQAGGRELFF

D: NA
size: NA
J: TRBJ2-3
V: TRBV27
DNA: TGTGCCAGCAGTCCCCGGACTCCCACTAGCACAGATACGCAGTATTTT
CDR3: CASSPRTPTSTDTQYF

D: NA
size: once
J: TRBJ1-1
V: TRBV4-1
DNA: TGCGCCAGCAGCCAAGCGCAGGGGATCGAGAACACTGAAGCTTTCTTT
CDR3: CASSQAQGIENTEAFF

D: TRBD1
size: NA
J: TRBJ1-1
V: TRBV4-3
DNA: TGCGCCAGCAGCCAAGATGATTGGACAGGGATAGCTTTCTTT
CDR3: CASSQDDWTGIAFF

D: NA
size: NA
J: TRBJ2-7
V: TRBV12-5
DNA: TGTGCTAGTGGTTCCTCGGACACCTACGAGCAGTACTTC
CDR3: CASGSSDTYEQYF

D: NA
size: NA
J: TRBJ2-3
V: TRBV5-5
DNA: TGTGCCAGCAGCCAGGTCACTAGCCGAAATACGCAGTATTTT
CDR3: CASSQVTSRNTQYF

D: NA
size: NA
J: TRBJ1-2
V: TRBV2
DNA: TGTGCCAGCAGCCTGATCCAAGGAGCTAACTATGGCTACACCTTC
CDR3: CASSLIQGANYGYTF

D: NA
size: NA
J: TRBJ2-7
V: TRBV5-4
DNA: TGTGCCAGCAGCCGCATGGGGACCTACGAGCAGTACTTC
CDR3: CASSRMGTYEQYF

D: TRBD1
size: NA
J: TRBJ2-6
V: TRBV19
DNA: TGTGCCAGTACTCCGAGGGGACAGGGGAAGTCGGGGGCCAACGTCCTGACTTTC
CDR3: CASTPRGQGKSGANVLTF

D: NA
size: once
J: TRBJ2-3
V: TRBV4-3
DNA: TGCGCCAGCAGCCTGGGGAGCACAGATACGCAGTATTTT
CDR3: CASSLGSTDTQYF

D: TRBD1
size: NA
J: TRBJ2-7
V: TRBV2
DNA: TGTGCCAGCAGCAAAGACAGGGGAAACTACGAGCAGTACTTC
CDR3: CASSKDRGNYEQYF

D: TRBD2
size: NA
J: TRBJ2-4
V: TRBV12-5
DNA: TGTGCTAGTGAGAGGGGAGGGGAAAACATTCAGTACTTC
CDR3: CASERGGENIQYF

D: TRBD2
size: NA
J: TRBJ2-7
V: TRBV28
DNA: TGTGCCAGCAGTTCCTTCCCCGGGACTAGCGGGGACTACGAGCAGTACTTC
CDR3: CASSSFPGTSGDYEQYF

D: TRBD2
size: NA
J: TRBJ2-7
V: TRBV5-1
DNA: TGCGCCAGCAGGCTCGGACTAGCGGGAGCCTACGAGCAGTACTTC
CDR3: CASRLGLAGAYEQYF

D: TRBD2
size: NA
J: TRBJ2-5
V: TRBV9
DNA: TGTGCCAGCGGACTAGCGGGAGTCTTGGGAGAGACCCAGTACTTC
CDR3: CASGLAGVLGETQYF

D: NA
size: NA
J: TRBJ2-3
V: TRBV30
DNA: TGTGCCTGGAGTGGCCGGTTAAGCACAGATACGCAGTATTTT
CDR3: CAWSGRLSTDTQYF

D: NA
size: NA
J: TRBJ1-6
V: TRBV4-1
DNA: TGCGCCAGCAGCCAAGAAACTCGCGGGATTTCACCCCTCCACTTT
CDR3: CASSQETRGISPLHF

D: TRBD2
size: NA
J: TRBJ2-5
V: TRBV7-2
DNA: TGTGCCAGCAGCTTATTACTCCGGACTAGCGGGAGAGAGACCCAGTACTTC
CDR3: CASSLLLRTSGRETQYF

D: NA
size: NA
J: TRBJ1-5
V: TRBV6-1
DNA: TGTGCCACTCAGAGCAATCAGCCCCAGCATTTT
CDR3: CATQSNQPQHF

D: NA
size: NA
J: TRBJ1-1
V: TRBV7-2
DNA: TGTGCCAGCAGCTTAGCTCAGGGGACTGAAGCTTTCTTT
CDR3: CASSLAQGTEAFF

D: NA
size: NA
J: TRBJ2-3
V: TRBV11-2
DNA: TGTGCCAGCAGCTACGGCATCACAGATACGCAGTATTTT
CDR3: CASSYGITDTQYF

D: TRBD2
size: NA
J: TRBJ2-7
V: TRBV7-2
DNA: TGTGCCAGCAGCTTAGCGCGTACTAGCGTAACCTACGAGCAGTACTTC
CDR3: CASSLARTSVTYEQYF